These 9 T cell receptor beta chains were sequenced from one sample in a study of blood T cell repertoires in COVID-19. Assay: immunoSEQ multiplex PCR; the TCRdb copy retains only in-frame clones and omits some. The sample includes approximately 61,000 clones, around 87% of them seen just once. Sequenced input: peripheral blood. The origin of the receptors is a human donor in a cohort sampled during active COVID-19.

This clone is judged medium-sized (0.01 to 0.1%). The genes are TRBV7-9 and TRBJ2-7, with D perhaps TRBD1 (6 bases). This CDR3 has 13 amino acids. CDR1 SEHNR and CDR2 FQNEAQ come from the germline V gene (reference sequence). V was trimmed by 3 bases and J by 6 bases, leaving 12 bases between them. The CDR3 is CASSFYQGSEQYF. CDR3 bases: TGTGCCAGCAGCTTCTACCAGGGGTCCGAGCAGTACTTC.

V and J are TRBV14 and TRBJ2-7, with D hard to call. This CDR3 has 15 amino acids. The V and J ends lost 1 base and 1 base respectively, with 11 bases between them. Germline values: CDR1 SGHDN, CDR2 FVKESK. In DNA form, the CDR3 reads TGTGCCAGCAGCCAAGTAACAGTCTCTTCCTACGAGCAGTACTTC. It specifies CASSQVTVSSYEQYF. Using reference TRBV14 and TRBJ2-7 for the parts outside the CDR3, the full variable domain is EAGVTQFPSHSVIEKGQTVTLRCDPISGHDNLYWYRRVMGKEIKFLLHFVKESKQDESGMPNNRFLAERTGGTYSTLKVQPAELEDSGVYFCASSQVTVSSYEQYFGPGTRLTVT.

The chain recombines TRBV7-9 with TRBJ1-2; TRBD1 agrees at 10 bases. V lost 5 bases, J lost 6 bases, and 3 bases stayed unmatched. The CDR3 totals 13 residues. Germline V gene lookup returns CDR1 SEHNR and CDR2 FQNEAQ (reference sequence). The CDR3 DNA sequence: TGTGCCAGCAGCAGACAGGGGGCAGATGGCTACACCTTC. As protein: CASSRQGADGYTF.

This chain uses TRBV24-1 with TRBJ1-5; D is unresolved. The CDR3 length is 17 residues. Germline V lookup: CDR1 KGHDR, CDR2 SFDVKD. Trimming left V 2 bases short and J 3 bases short, with 16 bases between. CDR3 protein: CATSDSRSRNFNQPQHF. CDR3 bases: TGTGCCACCAGTGATTCCAGAAGCAGGAACTTCAATCAGCCCCAGCATTTT.

The chain links TRBV5-5 to TRBJ2-7; TRBD1 aligns across 9 bases. Germline loops: CDR1 SGHKS, CDR2 YYEKEE (reference sequence). J lost 4 bases, V lost 5 bases, and 7 bases had no gene match. The CDR3 has 14 residues. The CDR3 reads CASRRTGGGYEQYF. In DNA, the CDR3 is TGTGCCAGCAGACGAACAGGGGGCGGTTACGAGCAGTACTTC.

The chain links TRBV5-1 to TRBJ1-5, with 8 bases matching TRBD1. Trimming took 2 bases from V and 1 from J; bases not matched to a gene: 2. From germline, CDR1 is SGHRS and CDR2 YFSETQ. This CDR3 has 15 residues. Here the CDR3 DNA reads TGCGCCAGCAGCTTCCGGGACAGGAGCAATCAGCCCCAGCATTTT. Amino acid sequence: CASSFRDRSNQPQHF.

The chain links TRBV28 to TRBJ1-2; weak D call: TRBD1 (5 bases). Germline V lookup: CDR1 MDHEN, CDR2 SYDVKM. V lost 2 bases and J 3 bases, leaving 13 bases between the germline ends. The CDR3 loop spans 15 amino acids. The CDR3 DNA sequence: TGTGCCAGCAGTTTAAACCCAGGGAGGGACTATGGCTACACCTTC. It is translated as CASSLNPGRDYGYTF.

The table lists this clone with a count of one. The CDR3, as DNA: TGTGCCAGCAGGTTCAGGGATTATAGCAATCAGCCCCAGCATTTT. Its protein is CASRFRDYSNQPQHF. The gene calls are TRBV28 and TRBJ1-5; tentative D call: TRBD1 (5 bases). Trimming took off 6 bases at V and 0 bases at J, with 12 bases between the two ends. Germline V lookup: CDR1 MDHEN, CDR2 SYDVKM. This CDR3 has 15 amino acids. Variable domain in full (rest from reference TRBV28 and TRBJ1-5): DVKVTQSSRYLVKRTGEKVFLECVQDMDHENMFWYRQDPGLGLRLIYFSYDVKMKEKGDIPEGYSVSREKKERFSLILESASTNQTSMYLCASRFRDYSNQPQHFGDGTRLSIL.

The chain has TRBV7-2 and TRBJ2-1, with TRBD2 matching 10 bases. This CDR3 spans 18 amino acids. V was pared by 5 bases and J by 0 bases, with 10 bases of the junction left unmatched. Germline CDR1 SGHTA, CDR2 FQGNSA. CDR3 sequence (DNA): TGTGCCAGCAGCCCCCTAGCTCAGCGGGGGGGCTCCTACAATGAGCAGTTCTTC. This translates into CASSPLAQRGGSYNEQFF.